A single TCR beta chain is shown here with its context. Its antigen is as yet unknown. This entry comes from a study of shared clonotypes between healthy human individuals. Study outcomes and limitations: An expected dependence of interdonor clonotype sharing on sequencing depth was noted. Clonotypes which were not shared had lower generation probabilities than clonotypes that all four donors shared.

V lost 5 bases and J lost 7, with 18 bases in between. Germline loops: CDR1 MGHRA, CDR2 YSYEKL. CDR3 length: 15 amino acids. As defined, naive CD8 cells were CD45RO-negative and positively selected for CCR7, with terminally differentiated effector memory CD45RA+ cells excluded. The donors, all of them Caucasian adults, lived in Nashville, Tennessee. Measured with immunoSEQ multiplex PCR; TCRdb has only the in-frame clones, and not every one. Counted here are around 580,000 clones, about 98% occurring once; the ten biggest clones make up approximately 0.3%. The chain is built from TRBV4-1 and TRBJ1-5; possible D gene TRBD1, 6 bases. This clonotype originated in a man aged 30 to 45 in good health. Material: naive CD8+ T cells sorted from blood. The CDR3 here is CASSNLGGQGQPQHF. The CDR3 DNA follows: TGCGCCAGCAGCAACCTCGGGGGGCAGGGACAGCCCCAGCATTTT.